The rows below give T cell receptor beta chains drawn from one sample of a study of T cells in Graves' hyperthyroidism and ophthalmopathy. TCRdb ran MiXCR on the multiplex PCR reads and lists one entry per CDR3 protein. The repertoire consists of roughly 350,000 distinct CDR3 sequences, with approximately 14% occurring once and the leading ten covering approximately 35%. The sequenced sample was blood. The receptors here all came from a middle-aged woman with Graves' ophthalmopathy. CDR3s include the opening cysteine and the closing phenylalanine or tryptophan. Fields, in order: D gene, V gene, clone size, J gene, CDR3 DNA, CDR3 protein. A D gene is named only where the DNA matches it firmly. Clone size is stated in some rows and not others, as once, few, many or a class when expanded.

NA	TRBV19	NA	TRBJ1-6	TGTGCCAGTAGTTCAACCGGGATCCCCAGGGGTAATTCACCCCTCCACTTT	CASSSTGIPRGNSPLHF
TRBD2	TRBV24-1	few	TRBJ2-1	TGTGCCACCAGTGATTTGGGGACTAGCGGCCCATACAATGAGCAGTTCTTC	CATSDLGTSGPYNEQFF
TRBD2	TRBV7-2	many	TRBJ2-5	TGTGCCAGCAGCTTAGCTAGCGGGGGGAGCAAGACCCAGTACTTC	CASSLASGGSKTQYF
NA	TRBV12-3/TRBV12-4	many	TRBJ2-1	TGTGCCAGCAGTTCCGGGGCCGGTGAGCAGTTCTTC	CASSSGAGEQFF
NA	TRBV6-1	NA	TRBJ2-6	TGTGCCAGCAGGCGAGGAGGTCCCTCTGGGGCCAACGTCCTGACTTTC	CASRRGGPSGANVLTF
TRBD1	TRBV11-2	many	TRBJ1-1	TGTGCCAGCAGCAGAGGGGGCGCGGTTATCACTGAAGCTTTCTTT	CASSRGGAVITEAFF
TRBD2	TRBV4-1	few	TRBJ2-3	TGCGCCAGCAGCCAAGAAGCCCCAGCGGGAGGGCGGGGAGATACGCAGTATTTT	CASSQEAPAGGRGDTQYF
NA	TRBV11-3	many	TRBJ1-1	TGTGCCAGCAGCGGTTGGACAGCGCTGAACACTGAAGCTTTCTTT	CASSGWTALNTEAFF
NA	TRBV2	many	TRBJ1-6	TGTGCCAGCAGTGAAGCGATCGGGGGTGTGGGATCACCCCTCCACTTT	CASSEAIGGVGSPLHF
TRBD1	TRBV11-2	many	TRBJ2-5	TGTGCCAGCAGCCTCACAGGGGATGCTAGCCAAGAGACCCAGTACTTC	CASSLTGDASQETQYF
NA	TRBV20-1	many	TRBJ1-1	TGCAGTGCTAACGGACCGTTTGGGGCCACTGAAGCTTTCTTT	CSANGPFGATEAFF
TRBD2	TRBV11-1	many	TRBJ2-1	TGTGCCAGCGTACAGCGGGGGGGAGGCTCCTACAATGAGCAGTTCTTC	CASVQRGGGSYNEQFF
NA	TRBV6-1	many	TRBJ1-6	TGTGCCAGCAGTCCCCTCAAGAGTTCACCCCTCCACTTT	CASSPLKSSPLHF
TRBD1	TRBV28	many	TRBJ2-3	TGTGCCAGCACCCCAGGGGACAGAAGCACAGATACGCAGTATTTT	CASTPGDRSTDTQYF
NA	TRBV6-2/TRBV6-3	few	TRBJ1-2	TGTGCCAGCAGTAAAAGCTGGGGACAAAACTATGGCTACACCTTC	CASSKSWGQNYGYTF